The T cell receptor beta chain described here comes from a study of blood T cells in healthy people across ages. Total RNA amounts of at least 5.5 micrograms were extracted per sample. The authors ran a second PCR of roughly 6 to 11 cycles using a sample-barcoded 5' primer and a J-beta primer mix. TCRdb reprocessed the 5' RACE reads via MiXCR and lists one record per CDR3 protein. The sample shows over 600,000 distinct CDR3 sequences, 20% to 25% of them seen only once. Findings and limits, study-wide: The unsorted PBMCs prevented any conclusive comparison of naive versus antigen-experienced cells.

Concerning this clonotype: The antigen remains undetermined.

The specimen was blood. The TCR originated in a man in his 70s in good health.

This CDR3 reads CASSVTGNREKMYEQYF. CDR3 coding DNA: TGTGCCAGCAGCGTTACGGGTAACAGGGAGAAGATGTACGAGCAGTACTTC. The chain recombines TRBV9 with TRBJ2-5; the D gene is possibly TRBD1 (6 bases). The end of the DNA fits TRBJ2-7 better, so the J call may be wrong. The CDR3 is 17 residues long. Germline assignment: CDR1 SGDLS and CDR2 YYNGEE.